The 13 T cell receptor beta chains below all came from one sample that was sequenced in a study of cytomegalovirus exposure and HLA in healthy donors (TCRdb year 2017). Libraries were made using the immunoSEQ multiplex PCR assay. For the multiplex PCR, a mixture combining 60 forward primers for TCR Vbeta segments and 13 reverse primers for TCR Jbeta segments was used. The table was pulled from immuneACCESS by TCRdb, which kept in-frame rearrangements only. Such tables lose some clones; where checked, under half of the loss comes from unresolved V genes, and the rest has no known cause. This sample holds about 190,000 clones; 65% to 90% were observed only once. The ten most abundant clones make up roughly 6.3% of the sample. Source material: PBMCs. Every receptor here comes from a man aged 35 to 55 in good health and CMV-seropositive.

The chain uses TRBV10-3 and TRBJ1-1; D uncertain. Trimming cost V 3 bases and J 1 base, with 12 bases left between them. Per germline, CDR1 ENHRY and CDR2 SYGVKD. This CDR3 spans 15 amino acids. The CDR3 nucleotides read TGTGCCATCAGTGAATCCGCAGGCTCGAACACTGAAGCTTTCTTT. It translates to CAISESAGSNTEAFF.

This clone is a singleton in its sample. The V call is TRBV27, the J call TRBJ1-2, with 9 bases fitting TRBD1. Germline CDR1 is MNHEY and CDR2 is SMNVEV (reference sequence). This CDR3 is 15 amino acids long. J was trimmed by 8 bases and V by 5 bases; bases with no gene match: 12. CDR3 protein: CASSPIAGQGGGYTF. The CDR3 DNA reads as TGTGCCAGCAGTCCGATTGCGGGACAGGGCGGCGGCTACACCTTC.

The chain recombines TRBV27 with TRBJ2-4, with D unclear. The CDR3 extends over 14 amino acids. Germline CDR1 is MNHEY and CDR2 is SMNVEV (reference sequence). Trimming took off 4 bases at V and 2 bases at J, with 9 bases between the two ends. For the CDR3, the DNA is TGTGCCAGCAGTTCCGCTAATACCAAAAACATTCAGTACTTC. It encodes CASSSANTKNIQYF.

This chain connects TRBV9 to TRBJ1-6; D is possibly TRBD1 (6 bases). Trimming pared 0 bases from V and 10 bases from J, leaving 17 bases between. Germline V CDR1 and CDR2: SGDLS, YYNGEE. The CDR3 is 16 amino acids. The CDR3 nucleotides read TGTGCCAGCAGCGTAGCCTTACAGGGTGTCGGATCACCCCTCCACTTT. Its protein is CASSVALQGVGSPLHF.

This rearrangement joins TRBV7-9 to TRBJ1-4; 8 positions match TRBD1. The V segment lost 2 bases and the J segment 2 bases; nucleotides outside the gene matches: 10. This CDR3 is built from 18 residues. The germline gives CDR1 SEHNR, CDR2 FQNEAQ (reference sequence). The DNA of the CDR3 is TGTGCCAGCAGCTTACTCGGCAGGGGGCGACTGACTAATGAAAAACTGTTTTTT. Protein product: CASSLLGRGRLTNEKLFF.

This chain links TRBV4-3 with TRBJ2-5; 11 bases fit TRBD1. Trimming removed 0 bases from V and 4 bases from J; junction bases left unmatched: 10. The V gene's germline CDR1 is LGHNA and CDR2 YSLEER. This CDR3 has 18 amino acids. CDR3 DNA: TGCGCCAGCAGCCAAGAGTACGGGACAGGGGGGTACCCAGAGACCCAGTACTTC. Protein sequence: CASSQEYGTGGYPETQYF.

V is TRBV10-3 and J is TRBJ2-7, with D unclear. The germline V gene encodes CDR1 ENHRY and CDR2 SYGVKD. V dropped 3 bases and J dropped 0 bases, with 9 bases sitting between them. This CDR3 has 14 residues. The CDR3 DNA is TGTGCCATCAGTGACAGTCCCTCCTCCTACGAGCAGTACTTC. It specifies CAISDSPSSYEQYF.

The chain links TRBV7-2 to TRBJ2-7; 7 nucleotides align to TRBD2. J gave up 1 base and V 6 bases, and 6 bases lay outside the gene matches. The CDR3 length is 14 residues. Germline lookup yields CDR1 SGHTA and CDR2 FQGNSA. The CDR3 here is CASSGGGSSYEQYF. As DNA, the CDR3 is TGTGCCAGCAGTGGGGGGGGGTCTTCCTACGAGCAGTACTTC.

The chain is built from TRBV6-1 and TRBJ2-3, with TRBD1 matching over 8 bases. This CDR3 region has 15 residues. Germline CDR1 MNHNS, CDR2 SASEGT. J was trimmed by 1 base and V by 4 bases; bases with no gene match: 4. CDR3 in DNA: TGTGCCAGCAGTGCCCAGGGACAGGGCACAGATACGCAGTATTTT. Protein: CASSAQGQGTDTQYF.

V usage is TRBV28 and J usage is TRBJ2-7; no clear D gene. Germline V gives CDR1 MDHEN, CDR2 SYDVKM. The CDR3 totals 12 residues. Trimming stripped 6 bases from V and 0 bases from J, with 6 bases between. The CDR3 nucleotides are TGTGCCAGCAGGGCCTTCTCCTACGAGCAGTACTTC. Translated: CASRAFSYEQYF.

The chain combines TRBV5-1 with TRBJ2-7; TRBD1 matches at 7 bases. CDR1 SGHRS and CDR2 YFSETQ come from the germline V gene. This CDR3 contains 16 residues. J was trimmed by 3 bases and V by 0 bases; bases with no gene match: 9. The CDR3 sequence: CASSLGSQGQGYEQYF. Here the CDR3 DNA reads TGCGCCAGCAGCTTGGGGTCACAGGGGCAAGGCTACGAGCAGTACTTC.

The rearrangement joins TRBV30 to TRBJ1-3, with unresolved D. The CDR3 consists of 14 residues. The V end lost 2 bases, the J end lost 0 bases, and 8 bases lay between the germline ends. Germline assignment: CDR1 GTSNPN and CDR2 SVGIG (reference sequence). Written as DNA, the CDR3 is TGTGCCTGGAGTTTGGGGAGCTCTGGAAACACCATATATTTT. Translated, it gives CAWSLGSSGNTIYF.

The chain combines TRBV27 with TRBJ2-3, with D possibly being TRBD1 (5 bases). The CDR3 is 13 residues long. CDR1 MNHEY and CDR2 SMNVEV come from the germline V gene (reference sequence). Trimming took off 6 bases at V and 7 bases at J, with 14 bases between the two ends. CDR3 nucleotides: TGTGCCAGCAGCGCGTCCCAGGGTTATACGCAGTATTTT. Amino acid sequence: CASSASQGYTQYF.